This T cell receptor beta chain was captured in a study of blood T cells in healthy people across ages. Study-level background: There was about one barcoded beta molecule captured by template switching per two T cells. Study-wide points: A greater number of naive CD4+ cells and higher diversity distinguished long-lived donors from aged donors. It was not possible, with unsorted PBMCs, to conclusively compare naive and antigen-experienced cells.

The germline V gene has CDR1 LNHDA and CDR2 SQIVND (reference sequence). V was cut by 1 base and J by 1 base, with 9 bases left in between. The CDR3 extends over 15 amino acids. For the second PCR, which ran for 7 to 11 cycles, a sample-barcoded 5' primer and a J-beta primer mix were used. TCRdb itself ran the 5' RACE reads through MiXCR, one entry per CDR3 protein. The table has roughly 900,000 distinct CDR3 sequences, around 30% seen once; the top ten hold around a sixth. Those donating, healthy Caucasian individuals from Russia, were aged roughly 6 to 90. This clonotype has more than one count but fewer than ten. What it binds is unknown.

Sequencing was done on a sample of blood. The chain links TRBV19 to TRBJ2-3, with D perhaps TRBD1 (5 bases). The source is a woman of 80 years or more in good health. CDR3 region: CASSIVRAGTDTQYF. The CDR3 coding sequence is TGTGCCAGTAGTATAGTCAGGGCTGGCACAGATACGCAGTATTTT.